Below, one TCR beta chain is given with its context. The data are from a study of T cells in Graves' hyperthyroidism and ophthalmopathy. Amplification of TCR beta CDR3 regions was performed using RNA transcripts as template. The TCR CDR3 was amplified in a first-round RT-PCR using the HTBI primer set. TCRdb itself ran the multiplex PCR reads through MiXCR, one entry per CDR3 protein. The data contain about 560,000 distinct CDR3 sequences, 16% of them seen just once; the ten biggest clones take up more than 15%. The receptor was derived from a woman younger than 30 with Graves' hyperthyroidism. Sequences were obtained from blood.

In DNA form, the CDR3 reads TGTGCCAGCAGCCTGTTAGGGGGGGTCGGAGAGCAGTACTTC. Translating gives CASSLLGGVGEQYF. This chain joins TRBV7-2 and TRBJ2-7, with a possible D match to TRBD2 (7 bases). CDR3 length: 14 amino acids. Trimming stripped 5 bases from V and 7 bases from J, with 18 bases between. From germline, CDR1 is SGHTA and CDR2 FQGNSA. The full variable domain, completed using reference TRBV7-2 and TRBJ2-7, is GAGVSQSPSNKVTEKGKDVELRCDPISGHTALYWYRQSLGQGLEFLIYFQGNSAPDKSGLPSDRFSAERTGGSVSTLTIQRTQQEDSAVYLCASSLLGGVGEQYFGPGTRLTVT.